The T cell receptor (beta chain) under discussion was sequenced for a study of T cell repertoires in cytomegalovirus infection. The study, taken as a whole, reports: Pooled public TCR beta family frequency picked out CMV carriers with the relevant HLA. Clonotypes of TCR beta that were HLA-C-restricted and CMV-specific dominated the ex vivo response.

There are a few counts of this clonotype. Its antigen is currently unknown. MiXCR, run by TCRdb on the reads, gives a single entry per CDR3 protein. Found here are more than 250,000 distinct CDR3 sequences, roughly 13% of them singletons; the top ten hold 8.5% to 10%. V lost 3 bases and J lost 5, with 10 bases in between. The germline V gene has CDR1 DFQATT and CDR2 SNEGSKA (reference sequence). The CDR3 consists of 12 residues. This chain joins TRBV20-1 and TRBJ1-2; D is possibly TRBD1 (6 bases). The source of this sequence is a human donor in good health (CMV status not recorded). Some clones in this sample may be carry-over from other donors' samples. The sequenced material came from PBMCs. CDR3 sequence (DNA): TGCAGTGCTAGGGACAGACTATATGGCTACACCTTC. As protein: CSARDRLYGYTF.